The entry that follows covers one TCR beta chain sequence. The sample originates from a study of blood T cell repertoires in COVID-19. Study as a whole: Acute and convalescent COVID-19 samples came from the United States, Italy and Spain. The cDNA or gDNA used as material had been derived from T cells, B-cell-depleted T cells, or PBMCs.

Germline assignment: CDR1 LGHDT and CDR2 YNNKEL (reference sequence). CDR3 length: 15 residues. V dropped 0 bases and J dropped 10; count of bases not matched to a gene: 9. Authors' processing steps: The assay estimated nucleated cells by amplifying reference gene primers. Generated by immunoSEQ multiplex PCR, the TCRdb table keeps only in-frame clones and is missing some. From that table come the V and J calls and clone size; the DNA was used to work out D and trimming. The sample shows about 200,000 clones, around 80% of them seen only once. The specimen was peripheral blood. This chain uses TRBV3-1 (or the pseudogene TRBV3-2) with TRBJ2-1; TRBD2 matches at 7 bases. This receptor was identified in a woman aged 45-59 years with acute or convalescent COVID-19. This CDR3 is CASSQEGERDGEQFF. The CDR3 DNA sequence: TGTGCCAGCAGCCAAGAGGGCGAGCGGGACGGAGAGCAGTTCTTC.